The present TCR beta chain was sequenced within a study of identical twins. This clonotype was seen a few times. MiXCR was run by TCRdb on the 5' RACE reads, yielding one entry per CDR3 protein. The table includes some 1,600,000 distinct CDR3 sequences, roughly 35% detected once. Trimming at V came to 6 bases and at J to 5 bases, leaving 9 bases not matched to a gene. The CDR3 totals 14 residues. The germline V gene encodes CDR1 DFQATT and CDR2 SNEGSKA (reference sequence). The receptor comes from a newborn girl in good health. This chain connects TRBV20-1 to TRBJ1-4; 7 bases map to TRBD1. Sequenced material: cord blood. CDR3 loop: CSAEGTAMNEKLFF. In DNA form, the CDR3 reads TGCAGTGCGGAGGGGACAGCAATGAATGAAAAACTGTTTTTT.